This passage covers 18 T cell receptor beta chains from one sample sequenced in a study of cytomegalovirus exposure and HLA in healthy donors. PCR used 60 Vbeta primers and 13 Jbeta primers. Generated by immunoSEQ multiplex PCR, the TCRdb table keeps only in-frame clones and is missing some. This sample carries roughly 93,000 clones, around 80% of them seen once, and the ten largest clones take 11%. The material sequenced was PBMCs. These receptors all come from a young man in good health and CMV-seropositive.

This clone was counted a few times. The CDR3 loop reads CASPTRGHEQFF. The CDR3 DNA is TGTGCCAGCCCAACGAGGGGGCATGAGCAGTTCTTC. This chain links TRBV28 with TRBJ2-1, with 7 bases that match TRBD1. V lost 8 bases to trimming and J lost 8 bases; unmatched junction nucleotides: 6. The CDR3 extends over 12 amino acids. The germline gives CDR1 MDHEN, CDR2 SYDVKM.

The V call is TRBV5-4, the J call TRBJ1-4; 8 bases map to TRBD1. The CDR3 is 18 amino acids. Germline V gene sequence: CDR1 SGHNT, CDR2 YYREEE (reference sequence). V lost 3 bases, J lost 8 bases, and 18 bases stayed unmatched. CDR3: CASSSTTTGVVRWEKLFF. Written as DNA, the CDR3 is TGTGCCAGCAGCTCTACCACGACAGGGGTGGTTCGATGGGAAAAACTGTTTTTT.

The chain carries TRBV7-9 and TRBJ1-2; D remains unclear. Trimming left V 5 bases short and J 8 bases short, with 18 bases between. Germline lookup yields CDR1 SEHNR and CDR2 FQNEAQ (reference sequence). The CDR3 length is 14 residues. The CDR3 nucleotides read TGTGCCAGCAGCCCAGACCTCGTAGGCGGGGGCTACACCTTC. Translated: CASSPDLVGGGYTF. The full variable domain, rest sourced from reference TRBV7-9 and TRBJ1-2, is DTGVSQNPRHKITKRGQNVTFRCDPISEHNRLYWYRQTLGQGPEFLTYFQNEAQLEKSRLLSDRFSAERPKGSFSTLEIQRTEQGDSAMYLCASSPDLVGGGYTFGSGTRLTVV.

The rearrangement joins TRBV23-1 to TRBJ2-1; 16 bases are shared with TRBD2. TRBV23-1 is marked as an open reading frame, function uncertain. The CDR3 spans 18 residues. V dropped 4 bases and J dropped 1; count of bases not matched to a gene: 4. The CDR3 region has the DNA TGCGCCAGCAGTCCGGGACTAGCGGGGGGGGCTTCCTACAATGAGCAGTTCTTC. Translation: CASSPGLAGGASYNEQFF.

The CDR3 reads CASSEGVGSSYEQYF. In DNA, the CDR3 is TGTGCCAGCAGTGAAGGGGTGGGCAGCTCCTACGAGCAGTACTTC. The rearrangement joins TRBV2 to TRBJ2-7; D remains ambiguous. Trimming pared 1 base from V and 0 bases from J, leaving 10 bases between. The CDR3 runs 15 residues. Germline assignment: CDR1 SNHLY and CDR2 FYNNEI.

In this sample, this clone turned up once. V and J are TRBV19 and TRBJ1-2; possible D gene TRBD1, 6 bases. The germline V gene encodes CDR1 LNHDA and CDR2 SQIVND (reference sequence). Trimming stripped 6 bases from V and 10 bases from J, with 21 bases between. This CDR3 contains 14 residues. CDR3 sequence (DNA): TGTGCCAGTAGACGACCAGACAGGCGAGACCACTACACCTTC. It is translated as CASRRPDRRDHYTF.

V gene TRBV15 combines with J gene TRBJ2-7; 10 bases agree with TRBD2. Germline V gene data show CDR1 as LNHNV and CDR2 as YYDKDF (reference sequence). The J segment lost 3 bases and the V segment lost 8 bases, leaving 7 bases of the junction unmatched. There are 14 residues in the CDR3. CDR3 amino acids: CATSERGGNYEQYF. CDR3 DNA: TGTGCCACCTCCGAGCGGGGGGGAAACTACGAGCAGTACTTC.

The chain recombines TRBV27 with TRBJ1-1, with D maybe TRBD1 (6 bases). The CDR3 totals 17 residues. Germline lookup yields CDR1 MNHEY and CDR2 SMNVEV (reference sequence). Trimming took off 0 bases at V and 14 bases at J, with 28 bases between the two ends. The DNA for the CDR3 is TGTGCCAGCAGTTTATCTTTTCCCGAGACAAGGGGGTCTCGTAGGTTCTTT. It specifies CASSLSFPETRGSRRFF.

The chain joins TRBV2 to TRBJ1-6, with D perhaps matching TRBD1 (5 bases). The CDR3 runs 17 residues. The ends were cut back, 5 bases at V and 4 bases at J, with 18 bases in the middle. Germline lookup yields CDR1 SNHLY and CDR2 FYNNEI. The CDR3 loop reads CASSRPQGAEYNSPLHF. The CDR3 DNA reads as TGTGCCAGCAGTCGCCCGCAAGGGGCGGAGTATAATTCACCCCTCCACTTT.

The CDR3 bases are TGTGCCAGCAACAGGCCCGGGGAGACCCAGTACTTC. Protein product: CASNRPGETQYF. The V call is TRBV27, the J call TRBJ2-5; tentative D call: TRBD1 (5 bases). This CDR3 is 12 amino acids long. The germline V gene encodes CDR1 MNHEY and CDR2 SMNVEV (reference sequence). The V end lost 7 bases, the J end lost 5 bases, and 11 bases lay between the germline ends.

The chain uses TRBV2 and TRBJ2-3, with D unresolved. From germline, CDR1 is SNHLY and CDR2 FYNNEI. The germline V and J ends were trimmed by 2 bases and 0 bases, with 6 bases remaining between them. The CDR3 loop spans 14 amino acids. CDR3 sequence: CASSEMASTDTQYF. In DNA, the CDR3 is TGTGCCAGCAGTGAAATGGCTAGCACAGATACGCAGTATTTT.

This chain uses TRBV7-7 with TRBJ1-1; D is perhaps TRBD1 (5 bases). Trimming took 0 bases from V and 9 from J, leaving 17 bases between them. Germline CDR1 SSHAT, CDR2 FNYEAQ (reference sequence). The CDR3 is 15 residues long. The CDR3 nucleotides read TGTGCCAGCAGCTTAGCCCATTCTGACAGTGACAAAGCTTTCTTT. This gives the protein CASSLAHSDSDKAFF.

CDR3 in amino acids: CASSFGVSGGYTF. DNA for the CDR3: TGTGCCAGCAGCTTCGGCGTTTCGGGTGGCTACACCTTC. This rearrangement joins TRBV7-3 to TRBJ1-2, with D unclear. This CDR3 is 13 amino acids long. Germline CDR1 reads SGHTA; CDR2 reads FQGTGA. V was cut by 3 bases and J by 7 bases, with 12 bases left in between.

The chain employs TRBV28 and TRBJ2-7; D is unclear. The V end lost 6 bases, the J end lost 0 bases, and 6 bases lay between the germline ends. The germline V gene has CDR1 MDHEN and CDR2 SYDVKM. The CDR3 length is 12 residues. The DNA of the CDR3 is TGTGCCAGCAGCCTCGTCTCCTACGAGCAGTACTTC. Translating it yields CASSLVSYEQYF.

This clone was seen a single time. The CDR3 is CASSQSSAGNYGYTF. The CDR3 bases are TGCGCCAGCAGCCAAAGCTCAGCAGGGAACTATGGCTACACCTTC. J is TRBJ1-2 and V is TRBV4-1, with D tentatively TRBD1 (5 bases). CDR3 length: 15 residues. V was trimmed by 2 bases and J by 2 bases, leaving 12 bases between them. CDR1 MGHRA and CDR2 YSYEKL come from the germline V gene.

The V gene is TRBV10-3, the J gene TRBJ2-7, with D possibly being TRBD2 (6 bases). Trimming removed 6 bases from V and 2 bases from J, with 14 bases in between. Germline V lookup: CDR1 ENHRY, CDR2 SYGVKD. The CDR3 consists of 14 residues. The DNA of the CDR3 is TGTGCCATCAGAAGGAGTAGCGGAACCTACGAGCAGTACTTC. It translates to CAIRRSSGTYEQYF.

The CDR3 loop reads CASSLPGTGELFF. CDR3 DNA: TGTGCCAGCAGTCTACCAGGGACCGGGGAGCTGTTTTTT. V gene TRBV27 combines with J gene TRBJ2-2; D possibly corresponds to TRBD1 (5 bases). The CDR3 has 13 amino acids. CDR1 MNHEY and CDR2 SMNVEV come from the germline V gene (reference sequence). V shed 5 bases and J shed 5 bases, with 9 bases lying between them.

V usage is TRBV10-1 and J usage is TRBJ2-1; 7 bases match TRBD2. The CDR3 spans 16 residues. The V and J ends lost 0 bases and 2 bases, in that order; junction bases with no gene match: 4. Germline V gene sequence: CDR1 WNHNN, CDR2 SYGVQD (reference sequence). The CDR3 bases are TGCGCCAGCAGTGAGTCAAACCGGGGGGCCTACAATGAGCAGTTCTTC. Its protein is CASSESNRGAYNEQFF.